One sample yielded the 11 T cell receptor beta chains listed below, sequenced in a study of identical twins. Each CDR3 protein is one row after TCRdb ran MiXCR on the 5' RACE reads. The sample includes 420,000 or so distinct CDR3 sequences, 18% seen only once; the top ten take approximately 12%. The sample was naive T cells sorted from blood. These receptors were obtained from a man aged 50 or older in good health.

This clonotype was seen only a few times. The J gene is TRBJ2-1, the V gene TRBV5-1; D not certain. CDR1 is SGHRS and CDR2 is YFSETQ in the germline V gene. Between the trimmed V and J ends, which lost 3 bases and 7 bases, there was a span of 17 bases. This CDR3 is built from 15 residues. Here the CDR3 DNA reads TGCGCCAGCAGCTACACTTCGGCTGGGATGAATGAGCAGTTCTTC. Protein: CASSYTSAGMNEQFF.

This clonotype has a count of ten or more. The genes are TRBV12-3 or TRBV12-4 and TRBJ2-6; no reliable D call. This CDR3 is built from 15 residues. The V end was cut by 8 bases, the J end by 0 bases, with 11 bases between. DNA of the CDR3: TGTGCCAGCCTCTCGAGGAACTCTGGGGCCAACGTCCTGACTTTC. Translating gives CASLSRNSGANVLTF.

This clonotype was counted at least ten times. The genes are TRBV5-1 and TRBJ2-5; 8 bases map to TRBD1. This CDR3 region has 15 residues. Germline V gene lookup returns CDR1 SGHRS and CDR2 YFSETQ. The junction had 5 bases not matched to a gene; V was cut back by 0 bases and J by 4 bases. The CDR3 spells CASSLARGHGETQYF. The CDR3 DNA follows: TGCGCCAGCAGCTTGGCCAGGGGGCACGGAGAGACCCAGTACTTC.

This clonotype was counted between two and nine times. The chain combines TRBV28 with TRBJ1-1; D is unresolved. Trimming removed 3 bases from V and 5 bases from J, with 13 bases in between. Germline CDR1 MDHEN, CDR2 SYDVKM. The CDR3 is made up of 14 amino acids. CDR3 coding DNA: TGTGCCAGCAGTTTTCCTGGGAGCTGGACTGAAGCTTTCTTT. It yields the protein CASSFPGSWTEAFF.

This clonotype was counted many times. The V and J genes are TRBV25-1 and TRBJ2-3, with D maybe TRBD1 (5 bases). Deletions cut 5 bases from V and 5 bases from J, with 8 bases between. Germline assignment: CDR1 MGHDK and CDR2 SYGVNS. The CDR3 has 12 residues. CDR3 sequence (DNA): TGTGCCAGCAGTAGGGGTGTAGATACGCAGTATTTT. It translates to CASSRGVDTQYF.

The genes are TRBV6-2 or TRBV6-3 and TRBJ2-5; TRBD2 is a possible D gene (7 bases). Per germline, CDR1 MNHEY and CDR2 SVGEGT. The germline V and J ends were trimmed by 7 bases and 1 base, with 13 bases remaining between them. This CDR3 is 14 amino acids long. The CDR3: CASIPGGLQETQYF. The CDR3 DNA sequence: TGTGCCAGCATCCCCGGGGGGCTCCAAGAGACCCAGTACTTC.

The CDR3 region has the DNA TGTGCCAGCAGCTTAGCAAACAGGGGCTACACCTTC. This gives the protein CASSLANRGYTF. This rearrangement joins TRBV7-9 to TRBJ1-2, with D possibly matching TRBD1 (5 bases). In germline, CDR1 is SEHNR, CDR2 FQNEAQ (reference sequence). V lost 0 bases and J lost 8, with 7 bases in between. The CDR3 contains 12 residues.

In this sample, this clonotype turned up a few times. J is TRBJ1-1 and V is TRBV18; D may be TRBD1 (5 bases). Germline CDR1 and CDR2: KGHSH and LQKENI. The CDR3 is made up of 15 amino acids. With 3 bases removed from V and 7 bases from J, the gap between germline ends came to 18 bases. As DNA, the CDR3 is TGTGCCAGCTCACCCCCTTCGAAGGGGCCGATTGAAGCTTTCTTT. It encodes CASSPPSKGPIEAFF.

There are a few counts of this clonotype. The CDR3 loop reads CATSDLGRKDTQYF. As DNA, the CDR3 is TGTGCCACCAGTGATTTAGGGCGGAAAGATACGCAGTATTTT. This rearrangement joins TRBV24-1 to TRBJ2-3; D gene ambiguous. CDR1 KGHDR and CDR2 SFDVKD come from the germline V gene. The germline V and J ends were trimmed by 1 base and 5 bases, with 9 bases remaining between them. CDR3 length: 14 amino acids.

CDR3 amino acids: CASSLEAGYNQPQHF. DNA of the CDR3: TGCGCCAGCAGCTTGGAGGCGGGGTACAATCAGCCCCAGCATTTT. This chain links TRBV5-1 with TRBJ1-5; no firm D call. The germline CDR1 and CDR2 sequences are SGHRS and YFSETQ. CDR3 length equals 15 residues. V lost 0 bases to trimming and J lost 3 bases, with 10 bases between them.

The V and J genes are TRBV29-1 and TRBJ2-3, with a weak D call TRBD2 (9 bases). V lost 2 bases and J 0 bases, leaving 27 bases between the germline ends. CDR1 and CDR2 from the germline V gene are SQVTM and ANQGSEA. The CDR3 loop spans 20 amino acids. CDR3: CSVERTGHAGGPGSTDTQYF. In DNA, the CDR3 is TGCAGCGTTGAAAGGACAGGGCACGCGGGAGGGCCGGGGAGCACAGATACGCAGTATTTT.